This is a list of T cell receptor beta chains from one sample in a study of blood T cells in healthy people across ages. MiXCR, applied by TCRdb to the 5' RACE reads, yields one record per CDR3 protein. This sample yields about 1,400,000 distinct CDR3 sequences, of which 40% to 50% are seen a single time; roughly 7.7% belongs to the top ten. Sequences were obtained from blood. The receptors come from a young woman in good health. Each CDR3 is given with its conserved first and last residue. The D gene is left open where the match is weak. Clone size is stated in some rows and not others, as once, few, many or a class when expanded.

v_call: TRBV12-3/TRBV12-4
j_call: TRBJ2-5
clone_size: once
cdr3_length: 13
d_call: NA
cdr3_aa: CASRPPWRETQYF
cdr3_nt: TGTGCCAGCCGACCACCCTGGAGGGAGACCCAGTACTTC

v_call: TRBV20-1
j_call: TRBJ1-2
clone_size: few
cdr3_length: 13
d_call: NA
cdr3_aa: CSVRGGVNYGYTF
cdr3_nt: TGCAGTGTACGAGGCGGCGTCAACTATGGCTACACCTTC

v_call: TRBV20-1
j_call: TRBJ1-3
clone_size: NA
cdr3_length: 14
d_call: NA
cdr3_aa: CSARDPVSGNTIYF
cdr3_nt: TGCAGTGCTAGAGATCCCGTCTCTGGAAACACCATATATTTT

v_call: TRBV29-1
j_call: TRBJ2-1
clone_size: NA
cdr3_length: 16
d_call: NA
cdr3_aa: CSVEDPNRQEGNEQFF
cdr3_nt: TGCAGCGTTGAAGACCCCAACAGGCAAGAGGGCAATGAGCAGTTCTTC

v_call: TRBV20-1
j_call: TRBJ2-2
clone_size: NA
cdr3_length: 15
d_call: TRBD2
cdr3_aa: CSASLAGGRTGELFF
cdr3_nt: TGCAGTGCTAGCCTAGCGGGGGGGCGAACCGGGGAGCTGTTTTTT

v_call: TRBV5-1
j_call: TRBJ2-2
clone_size: NA
cdr3_length: 15
d_call: NA
cdr3_aa: CASSLDAVSPGELFF
cdr3_nt: TGCGCCAGCAGCTTGGACGCGGTGAGCCCCGGGGAGCTGTTTTTT

v_call: TRBV30
j_call: TRBJ2-7
clone_size: NA
cdr3_length: 15
d_call: NA
cdr3_aa: CAWSERGRLAYEQYF
cdr3_nt: TGTGCCTGGAGTGAAAGGGGTAGACTGGCCTACGAGCAGTACTTC

v_call: TRBV11-2
j_call: TRBJ2-5
clone_size: NA
cdr3_length: 17
d_call: NA
cdr3_aa: CASSLGLAGATQETQYF
cdr3_nt: TGTGCCAGCAGCTTAGGGCTCGCGGGGGCAACCCAAGAGACCCAGTACTTC

v_call: TRBV4-1
j_call: TRBJ2-1
clone_size: few
cdr3_length: 13
d_call: NA
cdr3_aa: CASSFPRGTLQFF
cdr3_nt: TGCGCCAGCAGCTTCCCAAGGGGGACTTTACAGTTCTTC

v_call: TRBV11-2
j_call: TRBJ2-7
clone_size: NA
cdr3_length: 15
d_call: NA
cdr3_aa: CASSLTHGDSYEQYF
cdr3_nt: TGTGCCAGCAGCTTAACCCATGGGGATTCCTACGAGCAGTACTTC

v_call: TRBV19
j_call: TRBJ2-2
clone_size: NA
cdr3_length: 14
d_call: NA
cdr3_aa: CASSTGLGTGELFF
cdr3_nt: TGTGCCAGTAGTACGGGACTTGGCACCGGGGAGCTGTTTTTT

v_call: TRBV5-1
j_call: TRBJ2-7
clone_size: NA
cdr3_length: 17
d_call: TRBD2
cdr3_aa: CASSSGTSGASSYEQYF
cdr3_nt: TGCGCCAGCAGCTCCGGGACTAGCGGGGCCAGCTCCTACGAGCAGTACTTC

v_call: TRBV7-8
j_call: TRBJ2-7
clone_size: few
cdr3_length: 12
d_call: NA
cdr3_aa: CASSLGQAEQYF
cdr3_nt: TGTGCCAGCAGCTTAGGACAGGCCGAGCAGTACTTC

v_call: TRBV29-1
j_call: TRBJ2-1
clone_size: NA
cdr3_length: 14
d_call: TRBD2
cdr3_aa: CSVALAGGPNEQFF
cdr3_nt: TGCAGCGTTGCACTAGCGGGAGGGCCCAATGAGCAGTTCTTC

v_call: TRBV19
j_call: TRBJ2-1
clone_size: NA
cdr3_length: 12
d_call: NA
cdr3_aa: CASSTPPLEQFF
cdr3_nt: TGTGCCAGTAGCACCCCACCCTTGGAACAGTTCTTC

v_call: TRBV30
j_call: TRBJ2-1
clone_size: NA
cdr3_length: 11
d_call: NA
cdr3_aa: CAWSGKYEQFF
cdr3_nt: TGTGCCTGGAGTGGCAAGTATGAGCAGTTCTTC

v_call: TRBV27
j_call: TRBJ2-1
clone_size: NA
cdr3_length: 13
d_call: NA
cdr3_aa: CASSVERYNEQFF
cdr3_nt: TGTGCCAGCAGTGTAGAGCGGTACAATGAGCAGTTCTTC

v_call: TRBV6-1
j_call: TRBJ2-1
clone_size: few
cdr3_length: 12
d_call: NA
cdr3_aa: CASSEPGTTQFF
cdr3_nt: TGTGCCAGCAGTGAACCCGGGACCACTCAGTTCTTC

v_call: TRBV4-1
j_call: TRBJ2-7
clone_size: NA
cdr3_length: 13
d_call: NA
cdr3_aa: CASSQGAGWEQYF
cdr3_nt: TGCGCCAGCAGCCAGGGGGCAGGATGGGAGCAGTACTTC

v_call: TRBV11-2
j_call: TRBJ2-7
clone_size: NA
cdr3_length: 15
d_call: NA
cdr3_aa: CASSPSGSAAYEQYF
cdr3_nt: TGTGCCAGCAGCCCCTCGGGTTCGGCCGCCTACGAGCAGTACTTC

v_call: TRBV11-3
j_call: TRBJ2-7
clone_size: few
cdr3_length: 15
d_call: TRBD1
cdr3_aa: CASSPGTAGAYEQYF
cdr3_nt: TGTGCCAGCAGCCCCGGGACAGCCGGGGCCTACGAGCAGTACTTC

v_call: TRBV12-3/TRBV12-4
j_call: TRBJ2-7
clone_size: few
cdr3_length: 15
d_call: NA
cdr3_aa: CASSSRARGSYEQYF
cdr3_nt: TGTGCCAGCTCGTCCCGGGCCCGAGGATCCTACGAGCAGTACTTC

v_call: TRBV7-6
j_call: TRBJ2-3
clone_size: NA
cdr3_length: 14
d_call: TRBD2
cdr3_aa: CASSQKREADTQYF
cdr3_nt: TGTGCCAGCAGCCAGAAGCGGGAGGCAGATACGCAGTATTTT

v_call: TRBV7-9
j_call: TRBJ2-2
clone_size: NA
cdr3_length: 14
d_call: TRBD2
cdr3_aa: CASGGAINTGELFF
cdr3_nt: TGTGCCTCGGGGGGGGCCATTAACACCGGGGAGCTGTTTTTT

v_call: TRBV3-1
j_call: TRBJ1-2
clone_size: once
cdr3_length: 13
d_call: NA
cdr3_aa: CACSRENVYGYTF
cdr3_nt: TGTGCCTGCAGCCGGGAGAATGTTTATGGCTACACCTTC

v_call: TRBV18
j_call: TRBJ2-1
clone_size: few
cdr3_length: 15
d_call: TRBD1
cdr3_aa: CASSQRQGHYNEQFF
cdr3_nt: TGTGCCAGCTCCCAAAGACAGGGGCATTACAATGAGCAGTTCTTC

v_call: TRBV28
j_call: TRBJ2-3
clone_size: few
cdr3_length: 17
d_call: TRBD2
cdr3_aa: CASSSTSGGYLTDTQYF
cdr3_nt: TGTGCCAGCAGTTCGACTAGCGGGGGGTACCTCACAGATACGCAGTATTTT

v_call: TRBV7-2
j_call: TRBJ2-5
clone_size: NA
cdr3_length: 15
d_call: NA
cdr3_aa: CASSTGGVKRETQYF
cdr3_nt: TGTGCCAGCAGCACTGGGGGAGTAAAGCGAGAGACCCAGTACTTC

v_call: TRBV2
j_call: TRBJ1-1
clone_size: NA
cdr3_length: 15
d_call: NA
cdr3_aa: CASSLPTGQNTEAFF
cdr3_nt: TGTGCCAGCAGTCTACCGACAGGACAGAACACTGAAGCTTTCTTT

v_call: TRBV6-6
j_call: TRBJ2-5
clone_size: NA
cdr3_length: 12
d_call: NA
cdr3_aa: CASSTRPETQYF
cdr3_nt: TGTGCCAGCAGTACCCGGCCGGAGACCCAGTACTTC

v_call: TRBV12-3/TRBV12-4
j_call: TRBJ2-3
clone_size: NA
cdr3_length: 14
d_call: TRBD2
cdr3_aa: CASWASGGTDTQYF
cdr3_nt: TGTGCCAGCTGGGCTAGCGGGGGCACAGATACGCAGTATTTT

v_call: TRBV20-1
j_call: TRBJ1-3
clone_size: few
cdr3_length: 14
d_call: TRBD1
cdr3_aa: CSASRDSSGNTIYF
cdr3_nt: TGCAGTGCTAGCCGGGACAGCTCTGGAAACACCATATATTTT

v_call: TRBV5-1
j_call: TRBJ2-1
clone_size: many
cdr3_length: 13
d_call: TRBD2
cdr3_aa: CASSKLAGDEQFF
cdr3_nt: TGCGCCAGCAGTAAACTAGCGGGCGATGAGCAGTTCTTC

v_call: TRBV6-2/TRBV6-3
j_call: TRBJ2-4
clone_size: NA
cdr3_length: 15
d_call: NA
cdr3_aa: CASSYGKDTGNIQYF
cdr3_nt: TGTGCCAGCTCGTACGGGAAGGACACCGGAAACATTCAGTACTTC

v_call: TRBV19
j_call: TRBJ1-5
clone_size: few
cdr3_length: 16
d_call: TRBD1
cdr3_aa: CASSIDDTGGNQPQHF
cdr3_nt: TGTGCCAGTAGTATAGACGACACAGGGGGCAATCAGCCCCAGCATTTT

v_call: TRBV3-1
j_call: TRBJ2-1
clone_size: NA
cdr3_length: 17
d_call: TRBD2
cdr3_aa: CASSQEVAGGRYNEQFF
cdr3_nt: TGTGCCAGCAGCCAAGAGGTGGCGGGGGGGCGATACAATGAGCAGTTCTTC

v_call: TRBV20-1
j_call: TRBJ2-1
clone_size: NA
cdr3_length: 18
d_call: TRBD2
cdr3_aa: CSARDPLLSGIYGDEQFF
cdr3_nt: TGCAGTGCTAGAGATCCCCTTCTTAGCGGGATATACGGCGATGAGCAGTTCTTC

v_call: TRBV6-5
j_call: TRBJ1-2
clone_size: few
cdr3_length: 15
d_call: TRBD1
cdr3_aa: CASRLEGAFNYGYTF
cdr3_nt: TGTGCCAGCAGGCTAGAGGGGGCGTTTAACTATGGCTACACCTTC

v_call: TRBV6-1
j_call: TRBJ2-3
clone_size: few
cdr3_length: 18
d_call: TRBD2
cdr3_aa: CASSELTSGGGSTDTQYF
cdr3_nt: TGTGCCAGCAGTGAATTGACTAGCGGGGGGGGTAGCACAGATACGCAGTATTTT

v_call: TRBV2
j_call: TRBJ2-3
clone_size: NA
cdr3_length: 16
d_call: NA
cdr3_aa: CASSELGATLTDTQYF
cdr3_nt: TGTGCCAGCAGTGAACTGGGGGCTACCCTCACAGATACGCAGTATTTT

v_call: TRBV6-5
j_call: TRBJ2-5
clone_size: few
cdr3_length: 15
d_call: NA
cdr3_aa: CASSYSIGRQETQYF
cdr3_nt: TGTGCCAGCAGTTACTCGATCGGACGGCAAGAGACCCAGTACTTC

v_call: TRBV28
j_call: TRBJ1-2
clone_size: NA
cdr3_length: 13
d_call: NA
cdr3_aa: CASSLSAPYGYTF
cdr3_nt: TGTGCCAGCAGTTTATCAGCCCCCTATGGCTACACCTTC

v_call: TRBV29-1
j_call: TRBJ2-7
clone_size: NA
cdr3_length: 13
d_call: TRBD2
cdr3_aa: CSGGGVSDNEQYF
cdr3_nt: TGCAGCGGCGGGGGGGTGTCCGACAATGAGCAGTACTTC

v_call: TRBV29-1
j_call: TRBJ2-5
clone_size: few
cdr3_length: 14
d_call: NA
cdr3_aa: CSVEGHQLQETQYF
cdr3_nt: TGCAGCGTTGAGGGACACCAACTCCAAGAGACCCAGTACTTC

v_call: TRBV4-2
j_call: TRBJ1-1
clone_size: few
cdr3_length: 15
d_call: NA
cdr3_aa: CASSQESVMNTEAFF
cdr3_nt: TGTGCCAGCAGCCAAGAAAGCGTGATGAACACTGAAGCTTTCTTT

v_call: TRBV5-1
j_call: TRBJ1-2
clone_size: NA
cdr3_length: 16
d_call: TRBD1
cdr3_aa: CASSLDGAGGVYGYTF
cdr3_nt: TGCGCCAGCAGCTTGGACGGGGCAGGGGGCGTGTATGGCTACACCTTC

v_call: TRBV6-5
j_call: TRBJ2-3
clone_size: many
cdr3_length: 15
d_call: NA
cdr3_aa: CASSPQGDGTDTQYF
cdr3_nt: TGTGCCAGCAGTCCGCAGGGAGACGGCACAGATACGCAGTATTTT

v_call: TRBV2
j_call: TRBJ2-6
clone_size: NA
cdr3_length: 17
d_call: NA
cdr3_aa: CASSAAPGVSGANVLTF
cdr3_nt: TGTGCCAGCAGTGCCGCCCCCGGGGTCTCTGGGGCCAACGTCCTGACTTTC

v_call: TRBV28
j_call: TRBJ1-6
clone_size: NA
cdr3_length: 15
d_call: NA
cdr3_aa: CACSPARRRNSPLHF
cdr3_nt: TGTGCCTGCAGTCCAGCGCGACGGCGGAATTCACCCCTCCACTTT

v_call: TRBV20-1
j_call: TRBJ2-7
clone_size: few
cdr3_length: 14
d_call: TRBD2
cdr3_aa: CSAREAGGIGEQYF
cdr3_nt: TGCAGTGCTAGAGAGGCGGGGGGGATTGGGGAGCAGTACTTC

v_call: TRBV15
j_call: TRBJ2-3
clone_size: NA
cdr3_length: 16
d_call: TRBD2
cdr3_aa: CATSPHLAGSTDTQYF
cdr3_nt: TGTGCCACCAGCCCACACTTAGCGGGGAGCACAGATACGCAGTATTTT

v_call: TRBV7-2
j_call: TRBJ2-7
clone_size: NA
cdr3_length: 18
d_call: TRBD2
cdr3_aa: CASSKTSGQRASYNEQYF
cdr3_nt: TGTGCCAGCAGCAAGACTAGCGGGCAACGGGCCTCCTACAATGAGCAGTACTTC

v_call: TRBV5-1
j_call: TRBJ1-1
clone_size: NA
cdr3_length: 15
d_call: TRBD1
cdr3_aa: CASSAGTGPNTEAFF
cdr3_nt: TGCGCCAGCAGCGCCGGGACAGGGCCGAACACTGAAGCTTTCTTT